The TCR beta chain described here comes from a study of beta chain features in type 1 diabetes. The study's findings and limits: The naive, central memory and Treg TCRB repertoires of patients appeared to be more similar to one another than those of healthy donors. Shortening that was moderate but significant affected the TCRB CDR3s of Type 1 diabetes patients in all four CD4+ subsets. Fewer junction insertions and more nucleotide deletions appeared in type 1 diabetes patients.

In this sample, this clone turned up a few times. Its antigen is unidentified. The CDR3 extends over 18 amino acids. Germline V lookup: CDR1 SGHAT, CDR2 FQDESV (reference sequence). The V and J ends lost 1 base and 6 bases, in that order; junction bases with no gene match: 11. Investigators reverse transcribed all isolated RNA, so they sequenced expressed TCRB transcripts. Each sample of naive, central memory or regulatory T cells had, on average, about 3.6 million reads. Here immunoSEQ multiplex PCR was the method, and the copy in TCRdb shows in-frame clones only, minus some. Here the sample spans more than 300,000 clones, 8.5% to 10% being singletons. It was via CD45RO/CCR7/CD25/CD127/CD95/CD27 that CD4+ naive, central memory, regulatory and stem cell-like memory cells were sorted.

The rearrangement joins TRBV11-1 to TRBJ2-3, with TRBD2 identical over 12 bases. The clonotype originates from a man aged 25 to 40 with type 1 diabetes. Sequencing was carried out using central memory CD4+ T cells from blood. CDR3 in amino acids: CASSLEGLAGGSRDTQYF. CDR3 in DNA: TGTGCCAGCAGCTTAGAAGGTCTAGCGGGGGGGTCGCGCGATACGCAGTATTTT.